One and the same sample provided the 26 T cell receptor beta chains below, sequenced in a study of T cell repertoires in aging, cancer and after chemotherapy. Peripheral blood genomic DNA, not sorted cells or RNA, was the template. TRB rearrangements spanning V, D and J were amplified using mixed TRB-A/B primers. MiXCR, applied by TCRdb to the multiplex PCR reads, yields one record per CDR3 protein. The table includes about 6,000 distinct CDR3 sequences, roughly 25% detected once. Sequencing was carried out using blood. The receptors stem from a human donor in good health.

A remark on this clonotype: This sequence may be a read error, since a much larger clone differs from it by one base. J is TRBJ2-2 and V is TRBV5-5, with 8 bases identical to TRBD2. This CDR3 has 16 amino acids. V lost 8 bases and J lost 7; bases outside the gene matches: 16. The germline gives CDR1 SGHKS, CDR2 YYEKEE (reference sequence). CDR3 sequence (DNA): TGTGCCAGAACCCCCGGGGGGGCCCGTCGAAACGGGGAGCTGTTTTTT. It codes for CARTPGGARRNGELFF.

This clonotype is labeled as medium-sized. The chain carries TRBV6-5 and TRBJ1-3; D not resolved. The germline CDR1 and CDR2 sequences are MNHEY and SVGAGI. The CDR3 extends over 14 amino acids. V shed 7 bases and J shed 4 bases, with 14 bases lying between them. CDR3 sequence reads: CASISDSWGNTIYF. CDR3 coding DNA: TGTGCCAGCATCAGCGACTCTTGGGGAAACACCATATATTTT.

This clonotype qualifies as medium-sized (0.01 to 0.1%). The CDR3 DNA follows: TGTGCCATTCGAACAGGGGGCCCCGATGGCTACACCTTC. Translated, it gives CAIRTGGPDGYTF. The chain recombines TRBV19 with TRBJ1-2, with 9 bases lining up with TRBD1. Germline V gives CDR1 LNHDA, CDR2 SQIVND (reference sequence). V dropped 10 bases and J dropped 6; count of bases not matched to a gene: 9. CDR3 length equals 13 residues.

Within the sample, this clonotype is medium-sized (0.01 to 0.1%). Its ends do not fully match the called genes, so a read error is possible. The chain recombines TRBV11-2 with TRBJ2-2; D ambiguous. The CDR3 has 15 residues. CDR1 SGHAT and CDR2 FQNNGV come from the germline V gene. CDR3 nucleotide sequence: TGTGCCAGCAGCCCGTCCAGTTGGGTTACCGAGGAGCTGTTTTTT. Its translation is CASSPSSWVTEELFF.

This clonotype is labeled as medium-sized (0.01 to 0.1%). The J gene is TRBJ2-7, the V gene TRBV11-2; TRBD1 agrees at 9 bases. The CDR3 contains 14 residues. The V and J ends lost 5 bases and 2 bases, in that order; junction bases with no gene match: 4. The germline V gene encodes CDR1 SGHAT and CDR2 FQNNGV. As DNA, the CDR3 is TGTGCCAGCAGCCTCGGGACAGGGACCTACGAGCAGTACGTC. It translates to CASSLGTGTYEQYV.

Comments on this clonotype: This may arise from a read error, as a much more abundant clone is one base away. This CDR3 is CASSTPRDAGGAFF. The CDR3 coding sequence is TGTGCCAGTAGTACCCCCCGAGACGCCGGAGGGGCTTTCTTT. The V gene is TRBV19, the J gene TRBJ1-1; the D is unclear. This CDR3 has 14 amino acids. Germline values: CDR1 LNHDA, CDR2 SQIVND (reference sequence). V dropped 4 bases and J dropped 11 bases, with 20 bases sitting between them.

This clonotype was detected only a few times. This chain links TRBV12-3 or TRBV12-4 with TRBJ2-3, with unresolved D. The CDR3 has 15 amino acids. Trimming took 3 bases from V and 0 from J, leaving 10 bases between them. CDR3 residues: CASSFGRPSTDTQYF. CDR3 in DNA: TGTGCCAGCAGTTTTGGCAGACCTAGCACAGATACGCAGTATTTT.

This clonotype has a handful of counts. This sequence joins TRBV20-1 and TRBJ2-5; 10 bases are a match to TRBD2. The CDR3 is 17 amino acids. Germline-derived CDR1 and CDR2 are DFQATT and SNEGSKA (reference sequence). Trimming removed 3 bases from V and 1 base from J; junction bases left unmatched: 11. This CDR3 reads CSASRTASGGFQETQYF. DNA of the CDR3: TGCAGTGCTAGCCGGACCGCTAGCGGGGGCTTCCAAGAGACCCAGTACTTC.

This clonotype appeared a single time. V is TRBV6-1 and J is TRBJ2-3; D perhaps matches TRBD2 (7 bases). Looked up from germline, CDR1 is MNHNS and CDR2 is SASEGT. V lost 8 bases to trimming and J lost 4 bases, with 13 bases between them. CDR3 length equals 13 residues. The CDR3 is CASGGGTSDTQYF. In nucleotides, the CDR3 is TGTGCCAGCGGGGGGGGGACATCAGATACGCAGTATTTT.

In the case of this clonotype: This may stem from a read error, because a much larger clone lies one nucleotide away. This rearrangement joins TRBV12-3 or TRBV12-4 to TRBJ2-1; D uncertain. This CDR3 spans 17 amino acids. CDR3 residues: CANSSHPDRSSYNEQFF. DNA for the CDR3: TGTGCCAACAGTTCCCACCCTGACCGAAGCTCCTACAATGAGCAGTTCTTC.

Judged by abundance, this clonotype is medium-sized. This rearrangement joins TRBV5-1 to TRBJ1-2, with a tentative D call TRBD1 (6 bases). The length of the CDR3 is 13 residues. Germline-derived CDR1 and CDR2 are SGHRS and YFSETQ. Trimming took 2 bases from V and 2 from J, leaving 7 bases between them. CDR3 sequence (DNA): TGCGCCAGCAGCTTCGGACAGAACTATGGCTACACCTTC. It specifies CASSFGQNYGYTF.

Turning to this clonotype: With a much larger clone just one base away, this may be a read error. The chain employs TRBV30 and TRBJ2-2; D gene unclear. Germline lookup yields CDR1 GTSNPN and CDR2 SVGIG (reference sequence). The CDR3 totals 16 residues. CDR3 sequence reads: CTWSKVEQDETGELFF. The CDR3 nucleotides are TGTACCTGGAGTAAGGTAGAGCAGGACGAAACCGGGGAGCTGTTTTTT.

By share of the sample, this clonotype is medium-sized. CDR3 residues: CASSLAEYGYTF. DNA for the CDR3: TGTGCCAGCAGCTTAGCTGAATATGGCTACACCTTC. The genes are TRBV7-9 and TRBJ1-2; D gene unclear. The V end lost 0 bases, the J end lost 5 bases, and 4 bases lay between the germline ends. Germline V CDR1 and CDR2: SEHNR, FQNEAQ (reference sequence). This CDR3 spans 12 amino acids.

This clonotype ranks as medium-sized (0.01 to 0.1%). CDR3 loop: CASSPQGFDTEAFF. In nucleotides, the CDR3 is TGTGCCAGCAGCCCACAGGGCTTCGACACTGAAGCTTTCTTT. The rearrangement joins TRBV11-2 to TRBJ1-1; tentative D call: TRBD1 (6 bases). Trimming pared 5 bases from V and 3 bases from J, leaving 13 bases between. This CDR3 has 14 amino acids. The germline gives CDR1 SGHAT, CDR2 FQNNGV.

Ten or more counts support this clonotype. V usage is TRBV7-9 and J usage is TRBJ2-5; the D gene is possibly TRBD1 (7 bases). Trimming took off 5 bases at V and 5 bases at J, with 21 bases between the two ends. The CDR3 extends over 16 amino acids. The germline V gene encodes CDR1 SEHNR and CDR2 FQNEAQ (reference sequence). The CDR3 nucleotides are TGTGCCAGCAGCCTATGGACAGGAGGGAGGTCCGAGACCCAGTACTTC. Protein sequence: CASSLWTGGRSETQYF.

The V call is TRBV11-3, the J call TRBJ2-1; 9 positions agree with TRBD1. Looked up from germline, CDR1 is SGHNT and CDR2 is YENEEA. This CDR3 has 16 amino acids. Trimming cost V 5 bases and J 7 bases; bases outside gene matches: 12. The CDR3 reads CASSPMTGTGHNEQFF. CDR3 sequence (DNA): TGTGCCAGCAGCCCCATGACCGGGACAGGGCATAATGAGCAGTTCTTC.

Relative to its sample, this clonotype is medium-sized. The J gene is TRBJ2-6, the V gene TRBV6-2 or TRBV6-3; no firm D call. Trimming stripped 8 bases from V and 3 bases from J, with 14 bases between. Germline CDR1 and CDR2: MNHEY and SVGEGT. The length of the CDR3 is 15 residues. The CDR3 sequence: CASRRLFYGANVLTF. The DNA for the CDR3 is TGTGCCAGCCGTAGGTTGTTTTATGGGGCCAACGTCCTGACTTTC.

This clonotype qualifies as medium-sized (0.01 to 0.1%). V gene TRBV10-3 combines with J gene TRBJ1-3; D is possibly TRBD1 (6 bases). The CDR3 has 15 residues. In germline, CDR1 is ENHRY, CDR2 SYGVKD. Deletions cut 4 bases from V and 3 bases from J, with 13 bases between. The CDR3 reads CAISGGRGVGNTIYF. CDR3 coding DNA: TGTGCCATCAGTGGAGGCAGGGGTGTTGGAAACACCATATATTTT.

Within the sample, this clonotype is medium-sized. The chain links TRBV4-3 to TRBJ1-2; a possible D gene is TRBD1 (5 bases). The length of the CDR3 is 16 residues. The V end lost 0 bases, the J end lost 0 bases, and 11 bases lay between the germline ends. The germline CDR1 and CDR2 sequences are LGHNA and YSLEER. The CDR3 nucleotides are TGCGCCAGCAGCCAAGATCGACAGAATCCTAACTATGGCTACACCTTC. This codes for CASSQDRQNPNYGYTF.

This clonotype is medium-sized in the sample. This rearrangement joins TRBV19 to TRBJ2-5, with D uncertain. From germline, CDR1 is LNHDA and CDR2 SQIVND (reference sequence). CDR3 length equals 14 residues. V was clipped by 3 bases and J by 3 bases, with 11 bases between them. The CDR3 region is CASSITNSEETQYF. The CDR3 DNA is TGTGCCAGTAGTATTACGAACAGCGAAGAGACCCAGTACTTC.

By proportion, this clonotype is medium-sized. The chain couples TRBV11-2 to TRBJ2-7, with D perhaps matching TRBD1 (6 bases). CDR3 length: 13 amino acids. Germline assignment: CDR1 SGHAT and CDR2 FQNNGV. Trimming pared 5 bases from V and 7 bases from J, leaving 15 bases between. CDR3 bases: TGTGCCAGCAGCCCTGGGACACCTTCGGAGCAGTACTTC. It encodes CASSPGTPSEQYF.

This clonotype is medium-sized in the sample. The chain recombines TRBV7-9 with TRBJ2-1; D tentatively reads TRBD1 or TRBD2 (7 bases each). This CDR3 has 17 residues. CDR1 is SEHNR, CDR2 FQNEAQ, per germline (reference sequence). The ends were cut back, 4 bases at V and 10 bases at J, with 26 bases in the middle. This CDR3 reads CASSSQRGQGEGREQFF. DNA of the CDR3: TGTGCCAGCAGCTCCCAGAGAGGGCAGGGGGAGGGTAGAGAGCAGTTCTTC.

This clonotype has just one count. The genes are TRBV20-1 and TRBJ2-3; 8 bases align to TRBD2. This CDR3 has 15 amino acids. Trimming cost V 3 bases and J 7 bases; bases outside gene matches: 12. Germline loops: CDR1 DFQATT, CDR2 SNEGSKA (reference sequence). This chain's CDR3 is CSASGMGGGRNTQYF. The CDR3, as DNA: TGCAGTGCTAGTGGGATGGGCGGCGGGAGGAATACGCAGTATTTT.

This clonotype is deemed medium-sized (0.01 to 0.1%). V usage is TRBV30 and J usage is TRBJ1-2, with TRBD1 as a possible D gene (5 bases). CDR3 size: 13 residues. Trimming took off 3 bases at V and 4 bases at J, with 12 bases between the two ends. Germline V gene lookup returns CDR1 GTSNPN and CDR2 SVGIG (reference sequence). Here the CDR3 DNA reads TGTGCCTGGAGGGCAACTGGGGGCTATGGCTACACCTTC. Encoded protein: CAWRATGGYGYTF.

The chain links TRBV9 to TRBJ2-7; the D is unclear. CDR1 is SGDLS, CDR2 YYNGEE, per germline. Trimming pared 5 bases from V and 6 bases from J, leaving 12 bases between. The CDR3 is made up of 12 amino acids. The CDR3 DNA follows: TGTGCCAGCAGAGCCGCTGGCCGCGAGCAGTACTTC. Translating gives CASRAAGREQYF.

With regard to this clonotype: A much larger clone differs by one base, so this may be a read error. The CDR3 region is CASSLKPHYEQFF. The CDR3 nucleotides are TGTGCCAGCAGTTTAAAGCCACACTACGAGCAGTTCTTC. The chain employs TRBV12-3 or TRBV12-4 and TRBJ2-1; no definite D call. The V end was cut by 2 bases, the J end by 10 bases, with 12 bases between. This CDR3 is 13 amino acids long.